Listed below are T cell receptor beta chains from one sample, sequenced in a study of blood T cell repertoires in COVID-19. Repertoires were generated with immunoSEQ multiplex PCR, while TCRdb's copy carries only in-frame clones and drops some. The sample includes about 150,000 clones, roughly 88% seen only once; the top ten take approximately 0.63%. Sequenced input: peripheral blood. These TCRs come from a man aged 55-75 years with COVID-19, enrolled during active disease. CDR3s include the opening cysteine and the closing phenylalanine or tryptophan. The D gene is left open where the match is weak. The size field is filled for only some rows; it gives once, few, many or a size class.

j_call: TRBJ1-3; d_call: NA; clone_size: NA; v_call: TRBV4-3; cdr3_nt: TGCGCCAGCAGCCAAGAGGGGCGAGGTGGAAACACCATATATTTT; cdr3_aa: CASSQEGRGGNTIYF
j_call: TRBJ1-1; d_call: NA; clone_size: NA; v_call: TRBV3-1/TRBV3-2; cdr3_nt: TGTGCCAGCAGCCGAGTGGACACTGAAGCTTTCTTT; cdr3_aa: CASSRVDTEAFF
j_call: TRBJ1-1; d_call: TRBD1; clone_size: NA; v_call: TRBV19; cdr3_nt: TGTGCCAGTGGACAGGGAGCTGAAGCTTTCTTT; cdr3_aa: CASGQGAEAFF
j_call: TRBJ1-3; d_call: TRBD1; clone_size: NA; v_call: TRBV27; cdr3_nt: TGTGCCAGCAGTTTGGGACAGAGCTCTGGAAACACCATATATTTT; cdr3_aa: CASSLGQSSGNTIYF
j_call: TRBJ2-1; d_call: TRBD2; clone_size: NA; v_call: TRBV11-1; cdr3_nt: TGTGCCAGCAGGTTTGGCGGGAGGGCTTCACGGAATGAGCAGTTCTTC; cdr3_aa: CASRFGGRASRNEQFF
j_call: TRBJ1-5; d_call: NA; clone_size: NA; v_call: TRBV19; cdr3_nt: TGTGCCAGTAGGGGGGGTTGGGCCCAGCATTTT; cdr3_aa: CASRGGWAQHF
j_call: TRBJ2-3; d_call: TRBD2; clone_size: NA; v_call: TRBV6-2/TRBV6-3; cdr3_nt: TGTGCCAGCAGTGACTACCAAACTAGCGGGGGGAGAATTGATACGCAGTATTTT; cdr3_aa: CASSDYQTSGGRIDTQYF
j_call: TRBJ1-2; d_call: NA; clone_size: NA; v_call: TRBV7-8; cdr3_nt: TGTGCCAGCAGCCCGAGACGGAGCGGCTACACCTTC; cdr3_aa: CASSPRRSGYTF
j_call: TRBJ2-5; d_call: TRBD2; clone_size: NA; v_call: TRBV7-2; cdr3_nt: TGTGCCAGCAGCTTGAGCGGGGGAGCTATCCAAGAGACCCAGTACTTC; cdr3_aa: CASSLSGGAIQETQYF
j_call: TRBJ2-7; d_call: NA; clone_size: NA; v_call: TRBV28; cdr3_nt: TGTGCCAGCACCCTGGACAGTCCCTACGAGCAGTACTTC; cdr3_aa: CASTLDSPYEQYF
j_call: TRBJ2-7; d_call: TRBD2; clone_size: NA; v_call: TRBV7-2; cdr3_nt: TGTGCCAGCAGCTTCCTAGCGGACTACGAGCAGTACTTC; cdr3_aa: CASSFLADYEQYF
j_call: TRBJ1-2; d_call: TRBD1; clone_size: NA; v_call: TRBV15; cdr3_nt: TGTGCCACCCGTCAGGGGGTAGCTAACTATGGCTACACCTTC; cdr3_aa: CATRQGVANYGYTF
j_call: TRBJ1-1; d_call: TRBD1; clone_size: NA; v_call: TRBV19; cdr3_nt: TGTGCCAGTAGTACTCCGGGACAGGGGGCCCCATTT; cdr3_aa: CASSTPGQGAPF
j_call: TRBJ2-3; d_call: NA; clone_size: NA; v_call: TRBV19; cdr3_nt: TGTGCCAGTAGTATAGGCAGGATCAGCACAGATACGCAGTATTTT; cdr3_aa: CASSIGRISTDTQYF
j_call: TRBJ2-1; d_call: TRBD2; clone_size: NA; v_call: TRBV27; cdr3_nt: TGTGCCAGCAGTTTATCCAGACTAGCGGGAGCTGAGCAGTTCTTC; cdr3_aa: CASSLSRLAGAEQFF
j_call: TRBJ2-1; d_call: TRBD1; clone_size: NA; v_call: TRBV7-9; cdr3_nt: TGTGCCAGCAGCCGACAGGGTGCCGATGAGCAGTTCTTC; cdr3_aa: CASSRQGADEQFF
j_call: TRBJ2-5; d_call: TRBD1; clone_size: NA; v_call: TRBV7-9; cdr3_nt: TGTGCCAGCAGCTTAGGGCAGGGGGCGAACCAAGAGACCCAGTACTTC; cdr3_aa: CASSLGQGANQETQYF
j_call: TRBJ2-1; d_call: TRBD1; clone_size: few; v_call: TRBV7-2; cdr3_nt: TGTGCCAGCAGCAACAGGGGGGATGAGCAGTTCTTC; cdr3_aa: CASSNRGDEQFF
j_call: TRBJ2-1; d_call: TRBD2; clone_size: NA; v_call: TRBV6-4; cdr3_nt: TGTGCCAGCAGTGACGCAGGACTAGCCGGTGAGCAGTTCTTC; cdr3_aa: CASSDAGLAGEQFF
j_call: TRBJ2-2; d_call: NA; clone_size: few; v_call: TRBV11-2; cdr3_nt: TGTGCCAGCAGCTCTTATGGGGGGTCGAACGGGGAGCTGTTTTTT; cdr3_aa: CASSSYGGSNGELFF
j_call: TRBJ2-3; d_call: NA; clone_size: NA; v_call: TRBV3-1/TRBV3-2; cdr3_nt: TGTGCCAGCAGCCAAGATCCTGAGGCGGGCAGCACAGATACGCAGTATTTT; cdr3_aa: CASSQDPEAGSTDTQYF
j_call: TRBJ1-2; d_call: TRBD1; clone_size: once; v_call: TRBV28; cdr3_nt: TGTGCCAGCAGTCCCGGGACAGGGGGCGTGTATGGCTACACCTTC; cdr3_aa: CASSPGTGGVYGYTF
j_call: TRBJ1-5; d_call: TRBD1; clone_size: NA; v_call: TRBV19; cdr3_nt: TGTGCCAGTAGTGAGGGCAGGGGGCTTAGCAATCAGCCCCAGCATTTT; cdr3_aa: CASSEGRGLSNQPQHF
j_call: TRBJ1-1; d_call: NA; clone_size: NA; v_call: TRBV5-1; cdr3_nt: TGCGCCAGCAGCTTGGATTTCCGGGGGAACACTGAAGCTTTCTTT; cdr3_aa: CASSLDFRGNTEAFF
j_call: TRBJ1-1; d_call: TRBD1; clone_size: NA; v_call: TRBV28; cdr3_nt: TGTGCCAGCAGGTGGACAGGGATAGGGAACACTGAAGCTTTCTTT; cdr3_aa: CASRWTGIGNTEAFF
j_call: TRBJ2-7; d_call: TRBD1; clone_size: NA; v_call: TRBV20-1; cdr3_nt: TGCAGTGCTAGTTACAGGGGATCCTCCTACGAGCAGTACTTC; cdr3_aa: CSASYRGSSYEQYF
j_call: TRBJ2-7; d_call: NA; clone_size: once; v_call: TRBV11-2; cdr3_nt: TGTGCCAGCAGCTTAGTGAGGGGGAGCTCCTACGAGCAGTACTTC; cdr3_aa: CASSLVRGSSYEQYF
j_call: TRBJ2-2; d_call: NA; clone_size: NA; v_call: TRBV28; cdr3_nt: TGTGCCAGCAGTTTATCCATGACCGGGGAGCTGTTTTTT; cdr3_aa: CASSLSMTGELFF
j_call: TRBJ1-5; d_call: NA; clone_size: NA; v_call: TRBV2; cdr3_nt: TGTGCCAGCAAGCGGGGGGCAGGGACTAATCAGCCCCAGCATTTT; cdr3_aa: CASKRGAGTNQPQHF
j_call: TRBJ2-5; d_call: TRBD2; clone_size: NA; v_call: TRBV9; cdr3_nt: TGTGCCAGCAGCGTAGAGGCTAGCGGGAGGGCCGGGAAGACCCAGTACTTC; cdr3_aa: CASSVEASGRAGKTQYF
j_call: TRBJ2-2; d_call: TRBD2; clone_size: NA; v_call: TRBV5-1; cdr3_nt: TGCGCCAGCAGCGAACTAGCGGGGGGTTATTCGAACACCGGGGAGCTGTTTTTT; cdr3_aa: CASSELAGGYSNTGELFF
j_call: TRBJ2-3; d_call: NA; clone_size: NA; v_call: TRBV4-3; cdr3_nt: TGCGCCAGCAGCCAAGAAGTGCAGGATACGCAGTATTTT; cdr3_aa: CASSQEVQDTQYF
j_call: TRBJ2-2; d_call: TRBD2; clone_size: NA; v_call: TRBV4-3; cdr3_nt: TGCGCCAGCAGCTCCGGGACTAGCGGCAACACCGGGGAGCTGTTTTTT; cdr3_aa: CASSSGTSGNTGELFF
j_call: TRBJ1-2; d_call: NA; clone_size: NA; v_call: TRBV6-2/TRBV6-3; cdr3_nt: TGTGCCAGCAGTGACTCGACAATTTCTCATGGCTACACCTTC; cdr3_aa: CASSDSTISHGYTF
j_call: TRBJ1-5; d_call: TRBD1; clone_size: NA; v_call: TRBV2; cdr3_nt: TGTGCCAGCAGGTACCTACAGGGGGGAAATCAGCCCCAGCATTTT; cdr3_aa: CASRYLQGGNQPQHF